Listed below are T cell receptor beta chains from one sample, sequenced in a study of molecular identifiers for immune sequencing clone quantification. TCRdb called the PCR reads again in MiXCR, with one record for every CDR3 protein. The repertoire holds approximately 590,000 distinct CDR3 sequences, 25% seen once, with approximately 0.75% in the top ten. The sample comprised naive CD8+ T cells from blood, with Jurkat cell RNA spiked in. Receptors originate from a human donor in good health. Some libraries in this study had Jurkat cell RNA spiked in. CDR3s include the opening cysteine and the closing phenylalanine or tryptophan. A D gene is named only where the DNA matches it firmly. Clone size is stated in some rows and not others, as once, few, many or a class when expanded.

d_gene	v_gene	len	abundance	j_gene	CDR3aa	CDR3nt
-	TRBV19	15	few	TRBJ2-1	CASSIVGQGWHEQFF	TGTGCCAGTAGTATAGTTGGCCAGGGTTGGCATGAGCAGTTCTTC
-	TRBV6-2/TRBV6-3	14	many	TRBJ2-1	CASSYPDSYREQFF	TGTGCCAGCAGTTACCCGGACAGCTATAGGGAGCAGTTCTTC
TRBD2	TRBV19	14	-	TRBJ2-1	CASSKGRGDNEQFF	TGTGCCAGTAGCAAGGGGAGGGGAGACAATGAGCAGTTCTTC
-	TRBV18	14	many	TRBJ1-1	CASSPPMGHTEAFF	TGTGCCAGCTCACCACCGATGGGGCACACTGAAGCTTTCTTT
TRBD2	TRBV4-2	16	-	TRBJ2-7	CASSQVGPSGTYEQYF	TGTGCCAGCAGCCAAGTTGGGCCTAGCGGGACGTACGAGCAGTACTTC
-	TRBV20-1	14	-	TRBJ2-7	CSARGGGRDYEQYF	TGCAGTGCTAGAGGGGGCGGGCGGGACTACGAGCAGTACTTC
TRBD1	TRBV2	17	-	TRBJ2-2	CASTRRGQGASAGELFF	TGTGCCAGCACCCGAAGGGGGCAGGGGGCTAGCGCCGGGGAGCTGTTTTTT
-	TRBV12-3/TRBV12-4	13	few	TRBJ2-1	CASSLERHNEQFF	TGTGCCAGCAGTTTAGAGCGCCACAATGAGCAGTTCTTC
TRBD1	TRBV6-5	14	few	TRBJ2-5	CASSEGDSQETQYF	TGTGCCAGCAGTGAGGGGGACAGCCAAGAGACCCAGTACTTC
-	TRBV4-3	14	-	TRBJ1-1	CASSQGGTNTGAFF	TGCGCCAGCAGCCAAGGAGGAACGAACACTGGAGCTTTCTTT
-	TRBV13	15	few	TRBJ1-1	CASNFWMDRNTEAFF	TGTGCCAGCAACTTTTGGATGGATAGGAACACTGAAGCTTTCTTT
-	TRBV7-2	13	few	TRBJ2-1	CASSLLVGSEQFF	TGTGCCAGCAGCTTATTGGTGGGGAGTGAGCAGTTCTTC
TRBD2	TRBV4-3	17	-	TRBJ2-2	CASSQDAAGAVMGELFF	TGCGCCAGCAGCCAAGATGCAGCGGGGGCTGTCATGGGGGAGCTGTTTTTT
TRBD2	TRBV20-1	14	many	TRBJ2-7	CSASTSGSDYEQYF	TGCAGTGCTAGTACTAGCGGGAGTGACTACGAGCAGTACTTC
TRBD1	TRBV27	18	many	TRBJ2-6	CASSLLWDRRSGANVLTF	TGTGCCAGCAGTTTACTATGGGACAGGCGCTCTGGGGCCAACGTCCTGACTTTC
TRBD1	TRBV7-2	15	many	TRBJ2-7	CASSLVPGTGYEQYF	TGTGCCAGCAGCTTAGTCCCCGGGACAGGGTACGAGCAGTACTTC
-	TRBV24-1	14	few	TRBJ2-5	CATSDGLRGETQYF	TGTGCCACCAGTGATGGGTTAAGGGGGGAGACCCAGTACTTC
TRBD2	TRBV5-1	13	many	TRBJ2-5	CASEGGRIQTQYF	TGCGCCAGCGAGGGCGGGAGGATCCAGACCCAGTACTTC
TRBD1	TRBV18	14	many	TRBJ1-1	CASSPDRGAREAFF	TGTGCCAGCTCACCAGACAGGGGAGCTCGGGAAGCTTTCTTT
TRBD1	TRBV27	15	few	TRBJ1-1	CASSLLKGANTEAFF	TGTGCCAGCAGTTTACTAAAGGGGGCGAACACTGAAGCTTTCTTT
TRBD2	TRBV6-5	16	-	TRBJ2-2	CASSPTSGCSGGELFF	TGTGCCAGCAGTCCGACTAGCGGGTGTTCTGGCGGGGAGCTGTTTTTT
TRBD2	TRBV20-1	15	many	TRBJ2-7	CSALGTSGAIYEQYF	TGCAGTGCTCTAGGGACTAGCGGAGCGATCTACGAGCAGTACTTC
-	TRBV7-8	14	many	TRBJ2-3	CANSPSFSTDTQYF	TGTGCCAACAGCCCAAGCTTTAGCACAGATACGCAGTATTTT
-	TRBV29-1	16	few	TRBJ2-1	CSVEPPEGSRANEQFF	TGCAGCGTTGAGCCCCCTGAGGGATCACGGGCGAATGAGCAGTTCTTC
TRBD2	TRBV29-1	15	few	TRBJ2-1	CSVTRLAEGYNEQFF	TGCAGCGTGACCCGACTAGCGGAGGGGTACAATGAGCAGTTCTTC
TRBD1	TRBV13	15	-	TRBJ1-3	CASSSAGTGGNTIYF	TGTGCCAGCAGCTCCGCCGGGACAGGGGGAAACACCATATATTTT
-	TRBV7-9	15	-	TRBJ1-2	CASSPKEYGGYGYTF	TGTGCCAGCAGCCCCAAGGAGTATGGGGGCTATGGCTACACCTTC
TRBD1	TRBV7-9	17	-	TRBJ2-2	CASSPPLGTVNTGELFF	TGTGCCAGCAGCCCCCCGTTGGGGACAGTAAACACCGGGGAGCTGTTTTTT
-	TRBV28	13	many	TRBJ1-5	CASWWTGNQPQHF	TGTGCCAGTTGGTGGACTGGCAATCAGCCCCAGCATTTT
TRBD1	TRBV6-5	16	few	TRBJ2-7	CASSYSKSGGGHEQYF	TGTGCCAGCAGTTACTCGAAGTCAGGGGGCGGCCACGAGCAGTACTTC
-	TRBV6-1	16	many	TRBJ2-3	CASSEDVSGYTDTQYF	TGTGCCAGCAGTGAAGATGTAAGCGGGTACACAGATACGCAGTATTTT
-	TRBV20-1	13	-	TRBJ1-2	CSAPRLVDYGYTF	TGCAGTGCCCCCCGGCTGGTCGACTATGGCTACACCTTC
TRBD1	TRBV6-5	16	many	TRBJ2-7	CASSYSSGQGAYEQYF	TGTGCCAGCAGTTACTCCTCGGGACAGGGGGCCTACGAGCAGTACTTC
TRBD1	TRBV5-1	15	many	TRBJ1-1	CASSVTGGRGTEAFF	TGCGCCAGCAGCGTTACAGGGGGCCGGGGGACTGAAGCTTTCTTT
TRBD2	TRBV24-1	12	few	TRBJ2-1	CATRGGNNEQFF	TGTGCCACGCGGGGGGGAAACAATGAGCAGTTCTTC
-	TRBV6-1	10	few	TRBJ2-7	CASSKVEQYF	TGTGCCAGCAGTAAGGTCGAGCAGTACTTC
-	TRBV3-1	14	-	TRBJ1-4	CASSPTGYYEKLFF	TGTGCCAGCAGCCCGACAGGTTACTATGAAAAACTGTTTTTT
-	TRBV12-3/TRBV12-4	12	many	TRBJ2-7	CASSLWHYEQYF	TGTGCCAGCAGTTTGTGGCACTACGAGCAGTACTTC
TRBD2	TRBV20-1	15	-	TRBJ2-7	CSAPSGLAGGREQYF	TGCAGTGCCCCATCGGGGCTAGCGGGGGGGCGGGAGCAGTACTTC
TRBD1	TRBV7-2	18	many	TRBJ2-6	CASSYVQGYPPGANVLTF	TGTGCCAGCAGCTACGTACAGGGGTATCCCCCTGGGGCCAACGTCCTGACTTTC
-	TRBV20-1	13	many	TRBJ2-3	CSALASALVTQYF	TGCAGTGCCCTGGCCAGCGCCCTCGTCACGCAGTATTTT
-	TRBV13	13	-	TRBJ1-2	CASSRRGRNGYTF	TGTGCCAGCAGCCGTCGGGGGAGGAATGGCTACACCTTC
-	TRBV10-3	14	few	TRBJ1-2	CAITEEGSVSGYTF	TGTGCCATCACGGAGGAGGGCTCCGTAAGTGGCTACACCTTC
-	TRBV18	14	-	TRBJ2-3	CASSPPAGPDTQYF	TGTGCCAGCTCACCACCGGCAGGGCCAGATACGCAGTATTTT
-	TRBV6-2/TRBV6-3	14	-	TRBJ1-2	CASSYSAGTVGYTF	TGTGCCAGCAGTTACTCGGCAGGGACGGTTGGCTACACCTTC
TRBD1	TRBV19	14	-	TRBJ2-7	CASSIGTGFYEQYF	TGTGCCAGTAGTATAGGGACAGGGTTCTACGAGCAGTACTTC
TRBD1	TRBV28	16	many	TRBJ1-6	CAGARQGYSYNSPLHF	TGTGCCGGGGCTAGACAGGGGTACTCCTATAATTCACCCCTCCACTTT
TRBD2	TRBV12-3/TRBV12-4	17	many	TRBJ2-4	CASSSSGGGVAKNIQYF	TGTGCCAGCAGTTCAAGCGGGGGCGGAGTGGCCAAAAACATTCAGTACTTC
-	TRBV27	15	-	TRBJ2-1	CASTPRSPSENEQFF	TGTGCCAGCACCCCCAGATCCCCTAGTGAAAATGAGCAGTTCTTC
TRBD2	TRBV10-3	14	few	TRBJ2-1	CAISEWGGYNEQFF	TGTGCCATCAGTGAGTGGGGGGGCTACAATGAGCAGTTCTTC
-	TRBV5-4	15	few	TRBJ1-2	CASSLGLQGHYGYTF	TGTGCCAGCAGCTTGGGCCTACAGGGACACTATGGCTACACCTTC
TRBD1	TRBV5-1	15	-	TRBJ1-4	CASSGGTGPNENLFF	TGCGCCAGCAGCGGAGGGACAGGACCCAATGAAAACCTGTTTTTT